This is a list of T cell receptor beta chains from one sample in a study of radiation and T cells in renal cell carcinoma. Assay used: immunoSEQ multiplex PCR; TCRdb lists only in-frame clones, some missing. The sample includes 75,000 to 95,000 clones, around 85% of them seen just once. The source material was blood, sampled from a patient whose treatment included radiotherapy and nephrectomy. The receptors shown here come from a man aged 45-65 years with renal cell carcinoma. Each CDR3 is given without its conserved first and last residue. Fields, in order: V gene, J gene, clone size, CDR3 protein. Clone size is given for some rows only: seen once, a few or many times, or a class if the clone is expanded.

v_call: TRBV28
j_call: TRBJ1-5
clone_size: .
cdr3_aa: ASSLMAGSDQPQH

v_call: TRBV30
j_call: TRBJ2-3
clone_size: .
cdr3_aa: AWSVRGTQY

v_call: TRBV9
j_call: TRBJ1-4
clone_size: .
cdr3_aa: ASSVDVEGKLF

v_call: TRBV11-2
j_call: TRBJ2-5
clone_size: .
cdr3_aa: ASSPSRETQY

v_call: TRBV30
j_call: TRBJ1-1
clone_size: few
cdr3_aa: AWSVGGNTEAF

v_call: TRBV6-5
j_call: TRBJ1-4
clone_size: once
cdr3_aa: ASSPSRNEKLF

v_call: TRBV7-9
j_call: TRBJ1-2
clone_size: .
cdr3_aa: ASSALLGGLGYT

v_call: TRBV4-1
j_call: TRBJ2-7
clone_size: .
cdr3_aa: SGTPPSSYEQY

v_call: TRBV5-6
j_call: TRBJ2-5
clone_size: .
cdr3_aa: ASSLRQATLSQETQY

v_call: TRBV2
j_call: TRBJ1-3
clone_size: .
cdr3_aa: ASRPGQTLSGNTIY

v_call: TRBV6-4
j_call: TRBJ2-1
clone_size: .
cdr3_aa: ASSEELADYNEQF

v_call: TRBV10-2
j_call: TRBJ1-1
clone_size: .
cdr3_aa: ATIHERETEAF

v_call: TRBV18
j_call: TRBJ1-3
clone_size: .
cdr3_aa: ASSPFGNSGNTIY

v_call: TRBV7-2
j_call: TRBJ2-7
clone_size: .
cdr3_aa: ASSPRQLSYEQY

v_call: TRBV7-2
j_call: TRBJ2-2
clone_size: .
cdr3_aa: ASSLRVYGIGELF

v_call: TRBV6-1
j_call: TRBJ2-1
clone_size: few
cdr3_aa: ASSEALLNEQF

v_call: TRBV19
j_call: TRBJ1-5
clone_size: .
cdr3_aa: ASQVSLFQPQH

v_call: TRBV7-2
j_call: TRBJ2-7
clone_size: .
cdr3_aa: ASSLTSGGREQY

v_call: TRBV6-1
j_call: TRBJ1-2
clone_size: .
cdr3_aa: ASSADRAYGYT

v_call: TRBV2
j_call: TRBJ1-5
clone_size: .
cdr3_aa: ASSREDSQPQH

v_call: TRBV9
j_call: TRBJ2-1
clone_size: once
cdr3_aa: ASSTIRAGHSYNEQF

v_call: TRBV7-6
j_call: TRBJ2-3
clone_size: .
cdr3_aa: ASSLEYTDTQY

v_call: TRBV28
j_call: TRBJ1-5
clone_size: .
cdr3_aa: ASGGTYNQPQH

v_call: TRBV27
j_call: TRBJ2-1
clone_size: .
cdr3_aa: ASSLKEEHNEQF

v_call: TRBV12-5
j_call: TRBJ1-5
clone_size: .
cdr3_aa: ASGTTGVIHLSNQPQH

v_call: TRBV7-9
j_call: TRBJ2-2
clone_size: few
cdr3_aa: AKQATNTGELF

v_call: TRBV18
j_call: TRBJ1-2
clone_size: .
cdr3_aa: ASSLRSRKANYGYT

v_call: TRBV2
j_call: TRBJ1-1
clone_size: once
cdr3_aa: ASKVAFSATEAF

v_call: TRBV7-3
j_call: TRBJ2-2
clone_size: .
cdr3_aa: ASSADTNTGELF

v_call: TRBV4-1
j_call: TRBJ2-1
clone_size: .
cdr3_aa: ASSPQDWRSRNEQF

v_call: TRBV18
j_call: TRBJ2-4
clone_size: .
cdr3_aa: ASSPGQGLDIQY

v_call: TRBV27
j_call: TRBJ2-7
clone_size: .
cdr3_aa: ASSLWGQGAGEQY

v_call: TRBV5-4
j_call: TRBJ2-5
clone_size: .
cdr3_aa: ASSSLTGTGPETQY

v_call: TRBV18
j_call: TRBJ2-7
clone_size: few
cdr3_aa: ASSQNTYEQY

v_call: TRBV19
j_call: TRBJ2-4
clone_size: .
cdr3_aa: ASSIDRGSIAKNIQY

v_call: TRBV13
j_call: TRBJ2-1
clone_size: .
cdr3_aa: ASSPRAYNEQF

v_call: TRBV7-8
j_call: TRBJ2-5
clone_size: .
cdr3_aa: ASSLGGDGETQY

v_call: TRBV18
j_call: TRBJ1-3
clone_size: .
cdr3_aa: ASSSDRTSGNTIY

v_call: TRBV2
j_call: TRBJ1-2
clone_size: .
cdr3_aa: ASSAREGNYGYT

v_call: TRBV27
j_call: TRBJ2-3
clone_size: once
cdr3_aa: ACRGDTDTQY